The 27 T cell receptor beta chains presented below share a single source sample, sequenced in a study of T-cell memory formation after mild COVID-19. In TCRdb, the 5' RACE reads were re-called with MiXCR into one record per CDR3 protein. The sample lists hundreds of thousands of distinct CDR3 sequences, 15% seen once, with around 2% in the top ten. Sequenced: PBMCs or a T cell subset sorted from them (not recorded which). Receptors were obtained from an adult woman who had mild COVID-19 (a few samples of this study predate the infection). Cell type and time point are not known.

The rearrangement links TRBV18 to TRBJ1-6, with a weak D call TRBD1 (6 bases). CDR1 and CDR2 from the germline V gene are KGHSH and LQKENI. V lost 4 bases and J 7 bases, leaving 17 bases between the germline ends. This CDR3 has 16 residues. The CDR3 coding sequence is TGTGCCAGCTCACTACAGGGTAGTGGTGACAATTCACCCCTCCACTTT. This translates into CASSLQGSGDNSPLHF.

This clonotype has more than one count but fewer than ten. This sequence joins TRBV11-2 and TRBJ2-3; tentatively, D is TRBD1 (6 bases). The ends were cut back, 5 bases at V and 2 bases at J, with 14 bases in the middle. The CDR3 spans 15 residues. Germline CDR1 reads SGHAT; CDR2 reads FQNNGV. CDR3 residues: CASSLYGQLTDTQYF. The CDR3 region has the DNA TGTGCCAGCAGCCTCTATGGACAGCTCACAGATACGCAGTATTTT. The full variable domain, with the rest looked up from reference TRBV11-2 and TRBJ2-3, is EAGVAQSPRYKIIEKRQSVAFWCNPISGHATLYWYQQILGQGPKLLIQFQNNGVVDDSQLPKDRFSAERLKGVDSTLKIQPAKLEDSAVYLCASSLYGQLTDTQYFGPGTRLTVL.

The V gene is TRBV24-1, the J gene TRBJ2-7, with 7 bases matching TRBD1. The CDR3 consists of 15 residues. The germline V gene encodes CDR1 KGHDR and CDR2 SFDVKD. With V trimmed by 8 bases and J by 4 bases, 13 bases remained unmatched. CDR3 coding DNA: TGTGCCACCAAACAACAAAGGGGGCCGGATTACGAGCAGTACTTC. It encodes CATKQQRGPDYEQYF.

This clonotype was counted between two and nine times. The chain links TRBV5-1 to TRBJ1-3; 9 bases map to TRBD1. The length of the CDR3 is 16 residues. The germline CDR1 and CDR2 sequences are SGHRS and YFSETQ. The trim removed 1 base at V and 4 bases at J, leaving 6 bases unmatched. As DNA, the CDR3 is TGCGCCAGCAGCTTGATGGGACAGGGTTCAGGAAACACCATATATTTT. This sequence encodes CASSLMGQGSGNTIYF.

This clonotype was counted at least ten times. The chain combines TRBV7-2 with TRBJ1-3; D is unclear. CDR3 length equals 16 residues. Trimming took 3 bases from V and 0 from J, leaving 12 bases between them. Germline CDR1 reads SGHTA; CDR2 reads FQGNSA. CDR3: CASSLDGGFSGNTIYF. The DNA for the CDR3 is TGTGCCAGCAGCTTGGACGGAGGGTTCTCTGGAAACACCATATATTTT.

Only a few counts were recorded for this clonotype. The rearrangement links TRBV27 to TRBJ2-1; either TRBD1 or TRBD2 may fit D (5 bases each). Germline-derived CDR1 and CDR2 are MNHEY and SMNVEV (reference sequence). This CDR3 contains 14 residues. With 6 bases removed from V and 5 bases from J, the gap between germline ends came to 14 bases. The CDR3 sequence: CASSLKGPDNEQFF. CDR3 in DNA: TGTGCCAGCAGCCTAAAGGGACCCGACAATGAGCAGTTCTTC.

The chain couples TRBV5-1 to TRBJ1-2; 7 bases are a match to TRBD1. The CDR3 extends over 15 amino acids. Trimming took 2 bases from V and 2 from J; bases not matched to a gene: 6. From germline, CDR1 is SGHRS and CDR2 YFSETQ. This chain's CDR3 is CASSLGDRENYGYTF. As DNA, the CDR3 is TGCGCCAGCAGCTTAGGGGACAGAGAAAACTATGGCTACACCTTC.

This clonotype was seen more than once but under ten times. J is TRBJ2-3 and V is TRBV20-1; 7 bases map to TRBD1. Germline CDR1 and CDR2: DFQATT and SNEGSKA (reference sequence). The CDR3 is 14 amino acids. The ends lost 3 bases at V and 2 bases at J; junction bases unmatched: 5. The CDR3 is CSARGQRYTDTQYF. CDR3 nucleotides: TGCAGTGCTAGGGGACAGCGCTACACAGATACGCAGTATTTT.

The chain combines TRBV4-1 with TRBJ2-1; D may be TRBD1 (6 bases). The CDR3 totals 15 residues. Germline CDR1 MGHRA, CDR2 YSYEKL. With 2 bases removed from V and 6 bases from J, the gap between germline ends came to 14 bases. CDR3 bases: TGCGCCAGCAGCCAACCGGGACATAAATCCAATGAGCAGTTCTTC. The encoded protein is CASSQPGHKSNEQFF.

This clonotype has ten or more counts. The J gene is TRBJ1-6, the V gene TRBV5-1, with 7 bases lining up with TRBD1. The CDR3 length is 19 residues. Germline CDR1 is SGHRS and CDR2 is YFSETQ. With V trimmed by 2 bases and J by 5 bases, 16 bases remained unmatched. The DNA of the CDR3 is TGCGCCAGCAGCTTCCACGACAGGGTAAACCCAACGAATAATTCACCCCTCCACTTT. Translating it yields CASSFHDRVNPTNNSPLHF. Full variable domain (remainder filled in from reference TRBV5-1 and TRBJ1-6): KAGVTQTPRYLIKTRGQQVTLSCSPISGHRSVSWYQQTPGQGLQFLFEYFSETQRNKGNFPGRFSGRQFSNSRSEMNVSTLELGDSALYLCASSFHDRVNPTNNSPLHFGNGTRLTVT.

This clonotype was detected many times. The rearrangement uses TRBV29-1 and TRBJ1-3; TRBD1 aligns across 7 bases. The germline CDR1 and CDR2 sequences are SQVTM and ANQGSEA. This CDR3 has 15 residues. The V and J ends lost 7 bases and 0 bases, in that order; junction bases with no gene match: 9. This chain's CDR3 is CSARGMGSSGNTIYF. DNA for the CDR3: TGCAGCGCCAGGGGGATGGGGAGCTCTGGAAACACCATATATTTT.

The chain joins TRBV15 to TRBJ2-1; D possibly matches TRBD1 or TRBD2 (6 bases each). Trimming removed 3 bases at V and 0 bases at J, with 15 bases between. CDR3 size: 17 residues. Germline V lookup: CDR1 LNHNV, CDR2 YYDKDF (reference sequence). The CDR3 region has the DNA TGTGCCACCAGCAGGGGAGGACAGCGGAGCTCCTACAATGAGCAGTTCTTC. Its translation is CATSRGGQRSSYNEQFF.

This clonotype was seen only a few times. The J gene is TRBJ1-2, the V gene TRBV12-3 or TRBV12-4; D might be TRBD1 (6 bases). V was pared by 2 bases and J by 6 bases, with 7 bases between. The CDR3 is 12 residues long. CDR3 protein: CASSLRTDGYTF. The DNA of the CDR3 is TGTGCCAGCAGTTTAAGGACAGATGGCTACACCTTC.

This chain uses TRBV15 with TRBJ2-7; D gene ambiguous. The CDR3 sequence is 13 residues long. CDR1 and CDR2 from the germline V gene are LNHNV and YYDKDF (reference sequence). With 0 bases removed from V and 4 bases from J, the gap between germline ends came to 7 bases. The CDR3 sequence is CATSRDSYYEQYF. The DNA for the CDR3 is TGTGCCACCAGCAGAGACAGCTATTACGAGCAGTACTTC.

This clonotype was seen many times. The V call is TRBV30, the J call TRBJ2-4; 8 positions agree with TRBD1. The CDR3 has 15 residues. Looked up from germline, CDR1 is GTSNPN and CDR2 is SVGIG (reference sequence). After removal of 3 bases from V and 2 bases from J, the junction contained 6 bases not matched to a gene. In DNA form, the CDR3 reads TGTGCCTGGAGCTCTGGACAGGGTTCCAAAAACATTCAGTACTTC. This sequence encodes CAWSSGQGSKNIQYF.

The chain employs TRBV6-6 and TRBJ2-3; 8 positions match TRBD1. The length of the CDR3 is 14 residues. Germline V lookup: CDR1 MNHNY, CDR2 SVGAGI (reference sequence). Trimming removed 7 bases from V and 3 bases from J; junction bases left unmatched: 6. CDR3 loop: CASKAGGATDTQYF. DNA of the CDR3: TGTGCCAGCAAGGCAGGGGGCGCGACAGATACGCAGTATTTT.

This clonotype was observed a handful of times. The rearrangement joins TRBV4-1 to TRBJ2-5; D possibly corresponds to TRBD1 (6 bases). CDR1 and CDR2 (germline): MGHRA, YSYEKL. CDR3 length: 16 amino acids. The V end lost 1 base, the J end lost 2 bases, and 14 bases lay between the germline ends. This chain's CDR3 is CASSQVQGKRQETQYF. The CDR3, as DNA: TGCGCCAGCAGCCAAGTACAGGGCAAAAGGCAAGAGACCCAGTACTTC.

This clonotype came up a few times. This chain connects TRBV7-2 to TRBJ2-1, with 7 nucleotides matching TRBD1. Germline V gives CDR1 SGHTA, CDR2 FQGNSA. The CDR3 extends over 15 amino acids. Germline trimming cut 6 bases from V and 1 base from J; bases unmatched to any gene: 6. CDR3 region: CASRQTGQSYNEQFF. The CDR3 nucleotides are TGTGCCAGCAGACAAACGGGACAGTCCTACAATGAGCAGTTCTTC.

The chain recombines TRBV5-8 with TRBJ1-5; D is unclear. The CDR3 contains 14 residues. V lost 7 bases and J 3 bases, leaving 14 bases between the germline ends. CDR1 is SGHTS, CDR2 YDEGEE, per germline. The CDR3 DNA follows: TGTGCCAGCTCGGGTTTGAGGAACAATCAGCCCCAGCATTTT. It translates to CASSGLRNNQPQHF.

The genes are TRBV7-9 and TRBJ1-1; 8 nucleotides align to TRBD1. The CDR3 extends over 20 amino acids. CDR1 and CDR2 from the germline V gene are SEHNR and FQNEAQ (reference sequence). Germline trimming cut 0 bases from V and 6 bases from J; bases unmatched to any gene: 21. The CDR3 is CASSLARISGGNVRNSEAFF. As DNA, the CDR3 is TGTGCCAGCAGCTTAGCGAGGATATCAGGGGGCAATGTGAGAAATTCTGAAGCTTTCTTT.

In its sample, this clonotype was seen many times. The V and J genes are TRBV24-1 and TRBJ2-7; 7 nucleotides match TRBD1. The CDR3 loop spans 15 amino acids. Per the germline V gene, CDR1 is KGHDR and CDR2 is SFDVKD. V trimming: 7 bases; J trimming: 0 bases; junction bases outside the gene matches: 8. The CDR3 reads CATSQTGFSSYEQYF. CDR3 nucleotide sequence: TGTGCCACCAGCCAGACAGGGTTTTCCTCCTACGAGCAGTACTTC.

The V and J genes are TRBV20-1 and TRBJ1-3; the D is unclear. Trimming took off 5 bases at V and 0 bases at J, with 11 bases between the two ends. The CDR3 spans 14 residues. The germline CDR1 and CDR2 sequences are DFQATT and SNEGSKA (reference sequence). CDR3 in amino acids: CSAPDGSSGNTIYF. Written as DNA, the CDR3 is TGCAGTGCTCCCGACGGAAGCTCTGGAAACACCATATATTTT.

This clonotype has more than one count but fewer than ten. The rearrangement joins TRBV12-3 or TRBV12-4 to TRBJ2-3; 7 bases align to TRBD2. Trimming removed 7 bases from V and 3 bases from J; junction bases left unmatched: 10. This CDR3 contains 15 residues. The DNA of the CDR3 is TGTGCCAGCACCCCGGGAGCGGGAACGACAGATACGCAGTATTTT. Translating it yields CASTPGAGTTDTQYF.

The V call is TRBV29-1, the J call TRBJ1-2; D is undetermined. Germline loops: CDR1 SQVTM, CDR2 ANQGSEA. Deletions cut 7 bases from V and 4 bases from J, with 16 bases between. The CDR3 totals 13 residues. CDR3 loop: CSETRDPLYGYTF. The CDR3 bases are TGCAGCGAAACCCGTGACCCTCTCTATGGCTACACCTTC.

This clonotype has at least ten counts. The rearrangement uses TRBV5-1 and TRBJ1-4, with TRBD1 identical over 7 bases. Germline CDR1 and CDR2: SGHRS and YFSETQ. There are 16 residues in the CDR3. V shed 3 bases and J 0 bases; nucleotides not matched to a gene: 5. The CDR3 DNA sequence: TGCGCCAGCAGCTCAAACAGGGGTCCAACTAATGAAAAACTGTTTTTT. This gives the protein CASSSNRGPTNEKLFF.

This clonotype has only a few counts. The chain joins TRBV12-3 or TRBV12-4 to TRBJ1-2; D is unclear. V was pared by 6 bases and J by 4 bases, with 15 bases between. This CDR3 spans 14 amino acids. CDR3 nucleotide sequence: TGTGCCAGCAGCCGGCAAGCGGCTGGCTATGGCTACACCTTC. It codes for CASSRQAAGYGYTF.

The chain carries TRBV5-1 and TRBJ2-5; 11 bases are a match to TRBD2. In germline, CDR1 is SGHRS, CDR2 YFSETQ. The CDR3 spans 16 residues. V gave up 2 bases and J gave up 4 bases; unmatched junction bases: 7. Here the CDR3 reads CASSLATSGTSETQYF. CDR3 in DNA: TGCGCCAGCAGCTTAGCGACTAGCGGGACTTCAGAGACCCAGTACTTC.